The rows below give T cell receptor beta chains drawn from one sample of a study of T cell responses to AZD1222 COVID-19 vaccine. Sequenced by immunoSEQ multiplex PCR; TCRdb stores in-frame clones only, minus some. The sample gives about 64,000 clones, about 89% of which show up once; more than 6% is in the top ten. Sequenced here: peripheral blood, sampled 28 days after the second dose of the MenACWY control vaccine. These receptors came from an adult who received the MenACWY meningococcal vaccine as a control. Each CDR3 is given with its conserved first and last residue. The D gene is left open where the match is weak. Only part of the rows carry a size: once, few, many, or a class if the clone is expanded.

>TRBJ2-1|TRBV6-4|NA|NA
CASSPSGENNEQFF
TGTGCCAGCAGCCCATCGGGAGAAAACAATGAGCAGTTCTTC
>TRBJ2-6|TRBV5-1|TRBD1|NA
CASSTDRAGANVLTF
TGCGCCAGCAGCACGGACAGGGCAGGGGCCAACGTCCTGACTTTC
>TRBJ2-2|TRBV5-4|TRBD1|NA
CASSLLQGAGTGELFF
TGTGCCAGCAGCTTGCTACAGGGGGCGGGGACCGGGGAGCTGTTTTTT
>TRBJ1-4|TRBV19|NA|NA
CASSQVGSQNEKLFF
TGTGCCAGTAGTCAGGTCGGCAGCCAAAATGAAAAACTGTTTTTT
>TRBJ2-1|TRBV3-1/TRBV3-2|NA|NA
CASSQDPGMGYEQFF
TGTGCCAGCAGCCAAGATCCCGGGATGGGATATGAGCAGTTCTTC
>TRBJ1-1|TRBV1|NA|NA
CTSSQDPEGADPEAFF
TGCACCAGCAGCCAAGATCCGGAGGGGGCGGATCCTGAAGCTTTCTTT
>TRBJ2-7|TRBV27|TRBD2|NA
CASSLSSAGGRYEQYF
TGTGCCAGCAGTTTATCGAGCGCGGGAGGGCGGTACGAGCAGTACTTC
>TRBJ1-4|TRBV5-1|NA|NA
CASSLEGGWKLFF
TGCGCCAGCAGCTTGGAGGGGGGTTGGAAACTGTTTTTT
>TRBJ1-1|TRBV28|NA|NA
CASSVGGLNTEAFF
TGTGCCAGCAGCGTAGGGGGGTTGAACACTGAAGCTTTCTTT
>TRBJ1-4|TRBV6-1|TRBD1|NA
CASSDRGRGIKEFF
TGTGCCAGCAGTGATAGGGGGCGGGGGATAAAGGAGTTTTTT
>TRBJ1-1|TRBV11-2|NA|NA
CASSSPMRDGAFF
TGTGCCAGCAGCTCCCCGATGAGGGATGGGGCTTTCTTT
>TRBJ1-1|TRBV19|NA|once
CASSISLGTEAFF
TGTGCCAGTAGTATTAGCCTGGGCACTGAAGCTTTCTTT
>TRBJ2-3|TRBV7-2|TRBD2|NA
CASSPASGLSTDTQYF
TGTGCCAGCAGCCCCGCTAGCGGGCTTAGCACAGATACGCAGTATTTT
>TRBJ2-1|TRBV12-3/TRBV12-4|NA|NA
CASSSWGPNEQFF
TGTGCCAGCAGTTCCTGGGGTCCGAATGAGCAGTTCTTC
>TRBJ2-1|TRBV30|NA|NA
CAWQEKAGSYNEQFF
TGTGCCTGGCAGGAGAAAGCGGGCTCCTACAATGAGCAGTTCTTC
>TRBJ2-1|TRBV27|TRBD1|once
CASSFYWDSYNEQFF
TGTGCCAGCAGTTTTTACTGGGACAGCTACAATGAGCAGTTCTTC
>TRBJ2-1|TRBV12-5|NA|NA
CASGLEVLAVNEQFF
TGTGCTAGTGGTTTGGAAGTCCTAGCAGTTAATGAGCAGTTCTTC
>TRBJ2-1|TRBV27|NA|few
CASSPLDWDSYNEQFF
TGTGCCAGCAGTCCCTTGGACTGGGACTCCTACAATGAGCAGTTCTTC
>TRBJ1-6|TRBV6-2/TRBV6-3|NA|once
CASSRDIEGSPLHF
TGTGCCAGCAGCAGGGACATAGAAGGTTCACCCCTCCACTTT
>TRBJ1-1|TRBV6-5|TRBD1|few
CASRSGQGQYTEAFF
TGTGCCAGCCGATCTGGACAGGGGCAGTACACTGAAGCTTTCTTT
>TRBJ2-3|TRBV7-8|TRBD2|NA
CASELAGTTDTQYF
TGTGCCAGCGAACTAGCGGGAACCACAGATACGCAGTATTTT
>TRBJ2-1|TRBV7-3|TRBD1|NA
CASSFGTGLNNEQFF
TGTGCCAGCAGCTTCGGGACAGGCTTAAACAATGAGCAGTTCTTC
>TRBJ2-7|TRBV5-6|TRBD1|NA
CASSFRTGYYEQYF
TGTGCCAGCAGCTTCCGGACAGGGTACTACGAGCAGTACTTC
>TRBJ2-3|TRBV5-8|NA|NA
CASSLRRWDTQYF
TGTGCCAGCAGCTTGCGGAGGTGGGATACGCAGTATTTT
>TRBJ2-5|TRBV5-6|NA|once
CASSLIGETQYF
TGTGCCAGCAGCTTGATCGGAGAGACCCAGTACTTC
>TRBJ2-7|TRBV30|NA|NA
CAWSLGSDEQYF
TGTGCCTGGAGCCTGGGTTCCGACGAGCAGTACTTC
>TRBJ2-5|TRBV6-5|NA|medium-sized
CASSFGETQYF
TGTGCCAGCAGTTTCGGGGAGACCCAGTACTTC
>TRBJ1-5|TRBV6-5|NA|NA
CASRPYNQPQHF
TGTGCCAGCAGACCTTACAATCAGCCCCAGCATTTT